Listed below are T cell receptor beta chains from one sample, sequenced in a study of response to subunit inactivated influenza vaccine. TCRdb called the RT-PCR reads again in MiXCR, with one record for every CDR3 protein. The sample shows roughly 670,000 distinct CDR3 sequences, 12% to 15% of them seen only once. The source material was PBMCs from blood, sampled 14 to 15 days before vaccination. The receptors were sampled from a man aged 50 to 60 who received an inactivated influenza vaccine. Each CDR3 is given without its conserved first and last residue.

j_call	v_call	cdr3_aa
TRBJ1-1	TRBV12-3/TRBV12-4	ASKWRRTNTEAF
TRBJ2-3	TRBV2	ASSGTGGRDTQY
TRBJ2-3	TRBV12-3/TRBV12-4	ASSPGGRIDTQY
TRBJ2-7	TRBV12-3/TRBV12-4	ASSFNPGAYEQY
TRBJ2-7	TRBV4-3	ASSQRQGAGWEQY
TRBJ2-7	TRBV4-1	ASSQFRTASSYEQY
TRBJ2-3	TRBV20-1	SARMGADTQY
TRBJ2-1	TRBV14	ASSQDPVSKNNEQF
TRBJ2-3	TRBV29-1	SVEDLSGESTDTQY
TRBJ2-7	TRBV20-1	SSGTTQSYEQY
TRBJ2-1	TRBV29-1	SVTGLAGGSGYNEQF
TRBJ2-7	TRBV7-8	STPRFYILYEQY
TRBJ2-2	TRBV6-1	ASSRTGQGTTGELF
TRBJ2-3	TRBV7-9	ASSFVDTQY
TRBJ1-3	TRBV3-1	ASSHGPGTQNTIY
TRBJ2-7	TRBV7-2	ASSFDGSYEQY
TRBJ2-1	TRBV20-1	SARLAGVKISYNEQF
TRBJ2-7	TRBV27	ASTPAGSFYEQY
TRBJ1-3	TRBV12-3/TRBV12-4	ASGNRGIGGNTIY
TRBJ2-7	TRBV7-9	ASSAKGRHEQY
TRBJ2-7	TRBV12-3/TRBV12-4	ASSNTGVSNEQY
TRBJ2-5	TRBV12-3/TRBV12-4	ASSVALSGTHPMRTQY
TRBJ2-1	TRBV28	ASSPPAGGASNEQF
TRBJ1-2	TRBV5-1	ASSLTGTGLLSGYT
TRBJ2-7	TRBV6-2/TRBV6-3	ASSARPIYYEQY
TRBJ1-2	TRBV7-9	ASSRNVGGYT
TRBJ1-5	TRBV7-2	ASSFEGIQPQH
TRBJ2-3	TRBV9	ASSVAIAGGLDTQY
TRBJ2-3	TRBV10-2	ASRPGGGEGTDTQY
TRBJ1-3	TRBV27	ASSFEGRPGNTIY
TRBJ2-7	TRBV5-1	ASSLRGQGTYEQY
TRBJ2-1	TRBV9	ASSVRSASQGEQF
TRBJ2-5	TRBV3-1	ASSRGGGRGETQY
TRBJ2-7	TRBV7-2	ASSSVAGGGYEQY
TRBJ1-2	TRBV7-2	ASSLTGTVYGYT
TRBJ1-1	TRBV29-1	SVGWTNTEAF
TRBJ2-3	TRBV7-9	ASSLGRTTSTDTQY
TRBJ2-5	TRBV7-2	ASSFRRQKETQY
TRBJ1-4	TRBV18	ASSHTTDEKLF
TRBJ2-1	TRBV20-1	SPKGTGAWGNEQF
TRBJ2-7	TRBV12-3/TRBV12-4	ASRNGTSTREQY